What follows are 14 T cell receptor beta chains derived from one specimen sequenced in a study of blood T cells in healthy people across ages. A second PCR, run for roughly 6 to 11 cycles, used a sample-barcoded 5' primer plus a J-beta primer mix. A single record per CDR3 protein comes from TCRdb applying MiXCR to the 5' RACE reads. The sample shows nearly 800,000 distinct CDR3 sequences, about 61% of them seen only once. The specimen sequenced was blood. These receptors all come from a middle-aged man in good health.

The CDR3 bases are TGCAGTGCTAGAGATCGTGGTAGGTCCAATCAGCCCCAGCATTTT. This gives the protein CSARDRGRSNQPQHF. V usage is TRBV20-1 and J usage is TRBJ1-5; D is uncertain. The CDR3 totals 15 residues. Germline lookup yields CDR1 DFQATT and CDR2 SNEGSKA (reference sequence). V gave up 0 bases and J gave up 3 bases, with 12 bases separating them.

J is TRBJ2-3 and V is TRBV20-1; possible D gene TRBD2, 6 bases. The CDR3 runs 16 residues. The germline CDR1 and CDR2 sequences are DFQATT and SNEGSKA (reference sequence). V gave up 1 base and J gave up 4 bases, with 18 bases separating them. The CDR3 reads CSARAIGGIGADTQYF. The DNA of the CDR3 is TGCAGTGCTAGAGCTATAGGAGGGATCGGGGCAGATACGCAGTATTTT.

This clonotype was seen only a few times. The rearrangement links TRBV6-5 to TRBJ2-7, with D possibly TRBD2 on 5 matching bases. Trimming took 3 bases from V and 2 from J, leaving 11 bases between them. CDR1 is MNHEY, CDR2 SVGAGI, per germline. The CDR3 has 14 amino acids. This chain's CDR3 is CASSYVSVTYEQYF. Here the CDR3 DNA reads TGTGCCAGCAGTTATGTTAGCGTCACCTACGAGCAGTACTTC.

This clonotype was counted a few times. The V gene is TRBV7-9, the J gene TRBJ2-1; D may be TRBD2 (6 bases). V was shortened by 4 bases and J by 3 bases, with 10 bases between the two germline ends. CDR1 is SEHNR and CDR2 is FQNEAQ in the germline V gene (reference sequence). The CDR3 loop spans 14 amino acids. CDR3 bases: TGTGCCAGCAGCTCCTCCGGGAGCTACAATGAGCAGTTCTTC. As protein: CASSSSGSYNEQFF.

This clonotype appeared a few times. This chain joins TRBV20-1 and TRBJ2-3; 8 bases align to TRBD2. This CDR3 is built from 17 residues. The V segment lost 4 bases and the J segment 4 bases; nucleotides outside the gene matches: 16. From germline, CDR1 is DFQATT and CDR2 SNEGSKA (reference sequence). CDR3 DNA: TGCAGTGCTAAAGAAGCGGGAGACGGTTTAATCGCAGATACGCAGTATTTT. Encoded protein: CSAKEAGDGLIADTQYF.

CDR3 amino acids: CASSLGGSKSYEQYF. DNA for the CDR3: TGCGCCAGCAGCTTGGGGGGGAGTAAGTCCTACGAGCAGTACTTC. This chain uses TRBV5-1 with TRBJ2-7, with D tentatively TRBD1 or TRBD2 (5 bases each). CDR3 length equals 15 residues. V dropped 0 bases and J dropped 1 base, with 11 bases sitting between them. CDR1 and CDR2 (germline): SGHRS, YFSETQ.

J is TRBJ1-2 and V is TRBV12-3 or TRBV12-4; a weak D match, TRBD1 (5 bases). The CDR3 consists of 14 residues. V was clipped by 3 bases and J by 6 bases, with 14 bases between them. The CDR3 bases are TGTGCCAGCAGTTTGCTTGGGACGGCTGATGGCTACACCTTC. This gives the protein CASSLLGTADGYTF.

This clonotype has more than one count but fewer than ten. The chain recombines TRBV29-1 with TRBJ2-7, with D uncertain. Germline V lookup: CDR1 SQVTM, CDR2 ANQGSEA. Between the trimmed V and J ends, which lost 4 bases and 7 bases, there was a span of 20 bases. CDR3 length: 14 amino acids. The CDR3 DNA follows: TGCAGCGTTGGGTTTATAGGGAAAGTCAATGAGCAGTACTTC. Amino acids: CSVGFIGKVNEQYF.

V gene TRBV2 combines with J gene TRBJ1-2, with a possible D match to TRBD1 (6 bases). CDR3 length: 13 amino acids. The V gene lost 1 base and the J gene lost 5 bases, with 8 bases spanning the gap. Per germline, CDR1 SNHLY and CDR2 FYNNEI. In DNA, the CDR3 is TGTGCCAGCAGTGAAGTTACAGGGTATGGCTACACCTTC. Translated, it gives CASSEVTGYGYTF.

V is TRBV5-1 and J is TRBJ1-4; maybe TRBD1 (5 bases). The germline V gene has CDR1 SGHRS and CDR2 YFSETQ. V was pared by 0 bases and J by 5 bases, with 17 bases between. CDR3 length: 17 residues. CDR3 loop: CASSLARAGGRNEKLFF. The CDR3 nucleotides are TGCGCCAGCAGCTTGGCCCGCGCCGGGGGTCGGAATGAAAAACTGTTTTTT.

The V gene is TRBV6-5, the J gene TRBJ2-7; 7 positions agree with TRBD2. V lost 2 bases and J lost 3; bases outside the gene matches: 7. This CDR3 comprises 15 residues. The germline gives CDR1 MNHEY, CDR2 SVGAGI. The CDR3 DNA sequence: TGTGCCAGCAGTTACGGGGGGGGTCGAGGCTACGAGCAGTACTTC. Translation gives CASSYGGGRGYEQYF.

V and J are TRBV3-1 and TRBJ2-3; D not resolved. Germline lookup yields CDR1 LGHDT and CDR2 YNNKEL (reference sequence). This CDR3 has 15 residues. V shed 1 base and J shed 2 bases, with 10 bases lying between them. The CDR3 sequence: CASSQGPGNTDTQYF. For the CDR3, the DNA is TGTGCCAGCAGCCAAGGCCCTGGTAACACAGATACGCAGTATTTT.

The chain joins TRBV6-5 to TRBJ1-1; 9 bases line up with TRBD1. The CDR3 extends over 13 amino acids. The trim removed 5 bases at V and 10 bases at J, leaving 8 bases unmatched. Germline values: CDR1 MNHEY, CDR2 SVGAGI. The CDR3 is CASSPTLQGAAFF. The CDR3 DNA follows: TGTGCCAGCAGTCCGACCCTACAGGGGGCAGCTTTCTTT.

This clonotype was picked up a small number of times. CDR3 nucleotides: TGTGCCAGCAGCCCGGGACAGGGGAACACAGATACGCAGTATTTT. Its protein product is CASSPGQGNTDTQYF. The chain uses TRBV7-2 and TRBJ2-3; TRBD1 matches at 10 bases. V shed 5 bases and J 2 bases; nucleotides not matched to a gene: 4. Germline values: CDR1 SGHTA, CDR2 FQGNSA. This CDR3 comprises 15 residues.